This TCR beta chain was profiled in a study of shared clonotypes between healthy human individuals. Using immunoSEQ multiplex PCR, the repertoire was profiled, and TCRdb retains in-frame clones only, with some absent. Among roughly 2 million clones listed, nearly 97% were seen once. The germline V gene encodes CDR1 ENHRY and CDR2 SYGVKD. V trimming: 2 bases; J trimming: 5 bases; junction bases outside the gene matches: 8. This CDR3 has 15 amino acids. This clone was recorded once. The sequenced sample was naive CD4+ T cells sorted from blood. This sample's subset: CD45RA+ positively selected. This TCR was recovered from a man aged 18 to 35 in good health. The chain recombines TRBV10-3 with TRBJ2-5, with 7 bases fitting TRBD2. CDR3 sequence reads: CAISEGAGAGETQYF. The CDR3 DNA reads TGTGCCATCAGTGAGGGGGCGGGAGCAGGGGAGACCCAGTACTTC.